These 29 T cell receptor beta chains originate from one sample sequenced in a study of PD-1 blockade in classical Hodgkin lymphoma. Measured with immunoSEQ multiplex PCR; TCRdb has only the in-frame clones, and not every one. Here the sample spans 25,000 to 35,000 clones, 60% to 75% being singletons. Following autologous stem cell transplantation, relapse occurred in every patient, and exposure to brentuximab vedotin varied. The material sequenced was peripheral blood mononuclear cells (PBMCs), taken before the second cycle of nivolumab. The receptors originated from a human donor with classical Hodgkin lymphoma.

J is TRBJ2-2 and V is TRBV7-2, with D possibly TRBD2 on 6 matching bases. Trimming cost V 3 bases and J 1 base, with 9 bases left between them. The CDR3 extends over 15 amino acids. CDR1 is SGHTA, CDR2 FQGNSA, per germline. The CDR3 loop is CASSFKAGNTGELFF. The CDR3 nucleotides read TGTGCCAGCAGCTTTAAAGCGGGGAACACCGGGGAGCTGTTTTTT.

The chain carries TRBV19 and TRBJ1-6, with no clear D. In germline, CDR1 is LNHDA, CDR2 SQIVND (reference sequence). V lost 3 bases to trimming and J lost 6 bases, with 9 bases between them. This CDR3 region has 14 residues. The CDR3 region has the DNA TGTGCCAGTAGTATCCGGGGTCCTAATTCACCCCTCCACTTT. It specifies CASSIRGPNSPLHF.

In its sample, this clone was seen a few times. The J gene is TRBJ1-6, the V gene TRBV6-5, with 8 bases matching TRBD1. Trimming cost V 2 bases and J 10 bases; bases outside gene matches: 10. This CDR3 contains 16 residues. Germline values: CDR1 MNHEY, CDR2 SVGAGI. The CDR3 spells CASSYAGTGQPSPLHF. In DNA form, the CDR3 reads TGTGCCAGCAGTTACGCCGGGACAGGTCAACCGTCACCCCTCCACTTT.

The V call is TRBV19, the J call TRBJ1-5; 7 bases align to TRBD1. Germline loops: CDR1 LNHDA, CDR2 SQIVND (reference sequence). The CDR3 length is 14 residues. J gave up 6 bases and V 8 bases, and 10 bases lay outside the gene matches. The CDR3 region has the DNA TGTGCCAGTCGCCGGGACAGAACTATTCAGCCCCAGCATTTT. The encoded protein is CASRRDRTIQPQHF.

J is TRBJ2-1 and V is TRBV5-4; 8 bases fit TRBD1. This CDR3 is 15 amino acids long. The junction had 7 bases not matched to a gene; V was cut back by 1 base and J by 7 bases. Per germline, CDR1 SGHNT and CDR2 YYREEE (reference sequence). The CDR3 loop is CASSLRDRFGNEQFF. CDR3 sequence (DNA): TGTGCCAGCAGCTTGAGGGACAGGTTTGGGAATGAGCAGTTCTTC. Looking up the rest from reference TRBV5-4 and TRBJ2-1 gives the full variable domain: ETGVTQSPTHLIKTRGQQVTLRCSSQSGHNTVSWYQQALGQGPQFIFQYYREEENGRGNFPPRFSGLQFPNYSSELNVNALELDDSALYLCASSLRDRFGNEQFFGPGTRLTVL.

The V and J genes are TRBV5-4 and TRBJ1-4, with D uncertain. Germline CDR1 SGHNT, CDR2 YYREEE (reference sequence). V shed 4 bases and J shed 4 bases, with 14 bases lying between them. This CDR3 has 15 amino acids. CDR3 in amino acids: CASSTHPGYNEKLFF. In nucleotides, the CDR3 is TGTGCCAGCAGCACGCACCCGGGCTATAATGAAAAACTGTTTTTT.

V and J are TRBV19 and TRBJ1-2; 8 bases map to TRBD1. CDR1 LNHDA and CDR2 SQIVND come from the germline V gene (reference sequence). Losses at the gene ends were 5 bases for V and 2 bases for J; bases not matched to a gene: 1. The CDR3 covers 13 residues. CDR3 sequence reads: CASSRQGNYGYTF. The CDR3 coding sequence is TGTGCCAGTAGTCGACAGGGGAACTATGGCTACACCTTC.

This chain connects TRBV9 to TRBJ1-2, with 9 nucleotides matching TRBD1. This CDR3 comprises 15 residues. Germline trimming cut 4 bases from V and 2 bases from J; bases unmatched to any gene: 6. Per the germline V gene, CDR1 is SGDLS and CDR2 is YYNGEE. The CDR3 loop is CASSPDGTGNYGYTF. CDR3 coding DNA: TGTGCCAGCAGCCCGGACGGGACAGGGAACTATGGCTACACCTTC.

This chain connects TRBV5-6 to TRBJ2-5, with D possibly matching TRBD1 (5 bases). The V end lost 4 bases, the J end lost 5 bases, and 18 bases lay between the germline ends. Germline V gives CDR1 SGHDT, CDR2 YYEEEE. The CDR3 extends over 15 amino acids. The CDR3 spells CASSGVGAHGETQYF. CDR3 bases: TGTGCCAGCAGCGGGGTAGGGGCGCACGGGGAGACCCAGTACTTC.

The chain has TRBV19 and TRBJ1-1; D not resolved. Germline V lookup: CDR1 LNHDA, CDR2 SQIVND (reference sequence). The length of the CDR3 is 13 residues. V lost 3 bases and J lost 5, with 10 bases in between. The CDR3 DNA reads as TGTGCCAGTAGTATTCTTAGCCAGACTGAAGCTTTCTTT. Its protein is CASSILSQTEAFF. The full variable domain, its missing parts supplied by reference TRBV19 and TRBJ1-1, is DGGITQSPKYLFRKEGQNVTLSCEQNLNHDAMYWYRQDPGQGLRLIYYSQIVNDFQKGDIAEGYSVSREKKESFPLTVTSAQKNPTAFYLCASSILSQTEAFFGQGTRLTVV.

V and J are TRBV28 and TRBJ2-7; D is unclear. Trimming cost V 6 bases and J 2 bases, with 5 bases left between them. The CDR3 is made up of 11 amino acids. CDR1 MDHEN and CDR2 SYDVKM come from the germline V gene. The CDR3 nucleotides are TGTGCCAGCAGCTTAACCTACGAGCAGTACTTC. This sequence encodes CASSLTYEQYF. Variable domain in full (rest from reference TRBV28 and TRBJ2-7): DVKVTQSSRYLVKRTGEKVFLECVQDMDHENMFWYRQDPGLGLRLIYFSYDVKMKEKGDIPEGYSVSREKKERFSLILESASTNQTSMYLCASSLTYEQYFGPGTRLTVT.

This clone was counted between two and nine times. This rearrangement joins TRBV5-1 to TRBJ1-3; D is unclear. V lost 4 bases to trimming and J lost 4 bases, with 9 bases between them. This CDR3 spans 13 amino acids. Germline CDR1 SGHRS, CDR2 YFSETQ. The CDR3 loop is CASSIGGGNTIYF. The CDR3 region has the DNA TGCGCCAGCAGCATCGGTGGCGGAAACACCATATATTTT. The whole variable domain, filled in from reference TRBV5-1 and TRBJ1-3, reads KAGVTQTPRYLIKTRGQQVTLSCSPISGHRSVSWYQQTPGQGLQFLFEYFSETQRNKGNFPGRFSGRQFSNSRSEMNVSTLELGDSALYLCASSIGGGNTIYFGEGSWLTVV.

V is TRBV27 and J is TRBJ1-6; D ambiguous. The V and J ends lost 3 bases and 10 bases respectively, with 13 bases between them. CDR3 length: 14 residues. Germline loops: CDR1 MNHEY, CDR2 SMNVEV (reference sequence). The CDR3 sequence is CASSFSGSGSPLHF. Here the CDR3 DNA reads TGTGCCAGCAGTTTCTCAGGTAGCGGCTCACCCCTCCACTTT.

This clone was recorded a few times. This chain uses TRBV21-1 with TRBJ1-2; the D call in the table, TRBD1, was not verified against the DNA. TRBV21-1 is classified as a pseudogene. The CDR3 runs to 15 residues. The CDR3 region is CASSKVARADYGYTF. The CDR3 DNA sequence: TGTGCCAGCAGCAAAGTGGCCAGGGCGGACTATGGCTACACCTTC.

The chain employs TRBV6-1 and TRBJ2-6; 9 nucleotides align to TRBD1. The CDR3 loop spans 18 amino acids. CDR1 is MNHNS and CDR2 is SASEGT in the germline V gene. Trimming at V came to 3 bases and at J to 2 bases, leaving 8 bases not matched to a gene. The CDR3 region has the DNA TGTGCCAGCAGTGATGGACGCCGACAGGGGGCTGGGGCCAACGTCCTGACTTTC. This sequence encodes CASSDGRRQGAGANVLTF.

The V call is TRBV30, the J call TRBJ1-6, with D maybe TRBD1 (6 bases). Germline CDR1 and CDR2: GTSNPN and SVGIG (reference sequence). The CDR3 consists of 15 residues. The V end lost 3 bases, the J end lost 0 bases, and 9 bases lay between the germline ends. CDR3: CAWSGGPSYNSPLHF. The DNA of the CDR3 is TGTGCCTGGAGCGGGGGGCCCTCCTATAATTCACCCCTCCACTTT.

This sequence joins TRBV7-9 and TRBJ1-1, with a tentative D call TRBD1 (5 bases). Between the trimmed V and J ends, which lost 5 bases and 5 bases, there was a span of 12 bases. CDR3 length equals 13 residues. The germline V gene has CDR1 SEHNR and CDR2 FQNEAQ (reference sequence). In DNA, the CDR3 is TGTGCCAGCAGCAACACCGGGACTACTGAAGCTTTCTTT. The encoded protein is CASSNTGTTEAFF.

This rearrangement joins TRBV9 to TRBJ2-5; D possibly matches TRBD1 or TRBD2 (5 bases each). The V and J ends lost 0 bases and 5 bases respectively, with 17 bases between them. The CDR3 sequence is 16 residues long. CDR1 is SGDLS, CDR2 YYNGEE, per germline. The CDR3 sequence: CASSVGGGAVGETQYF. Here the CDR3 DNA reads TGTGCCAGCAGCGTAGGTGGGGGAGCGGTAGGGGAGACCCAGTACTTC. The complete variable domain, with remaining parts taken from reference TRBV9 and TRBJ2-5, reads DSGVTQTPKHLITATGQRVTLRCSPRSGDLSVYWYQQSLDQGLQFLIQYYNGEERAKGNILERFSAQQFPDLHSELNLSSLELGDSALYFCASSVGGGAVGETQYFGPGTRLLVL.

The chain employs TRBV5-4 and TRBJ2-5; D tentatively reads TRBD1 or TRBD2 (5 bases each). V lost 2 bases, J lost 4 bases, and 9 bases lay in between. The germline gives CDR1 SGHNT, CDR2 YYREEE (reference sequence). This CDR3 is 13 amino acids long. The CDR3 sequence is CASSFRGPETQYF. CDR3 nucleotides: TGTGCCAGCAGCTTCCGGGGACCAGAGACCCAGTACTTC.

This clone has just one count. V gene TRBV15 combines with J gene TRBJ2-6; D call uncertain. Germline V lookup: CDR1 LNHNV, CDR2 YYDKDF (reference sequence). The CDR3 loop spans 14 amino acids. V was clipped by 1 base and J by 3 bases, with 4 bases between them. This CDR3 is CATSRVGGANVLTF. In nucleotides, the CDR3 is TGTGCCACCAGCAGAGTTGGTGGGGCCAACGTCCTGACTTTC.

This chain connects TRBV6-6 to TRBJ2-1, with D perhaps matching TRBD1 (6 bases). Germline values: CDR1 MNHNY, CDR2 SVGAGI (reference sequence). The CDR3 is made up of 15 amino acids. Trimming shortened V by 4 bases and J by 0 bases, and 10 bases separated the two germline ends. CDR3: CASSFEDSSYNEQFF. The CDR3 DNA sequence: TGTGCCAGCAGTTTTGAGGACAGCTCCTACAATGAGCAGTTCTTC.

The chain recombines TRBV19 with TRBJ1-3; unclear D gene. This CDR3 comprises 17 residues. CDR1 and CDR2 (germline): LNHDA, SQIVND (reference sequence). Trimming stripped 2 bases from V and 4 bases from J, with 18 bases between. The CDR3 reads CASSIRSMGLGGNTIYF. CDR3 bases: TGTGCCAGTAGTATAAGGTCGATGGGCCTTGGCGGAAACACCATATATTTT.

Of note for this clone: Other DNA variants within this sample encode the same CDR3. V usage is TRBV7-9 and J usage is TRBJ1-5; 7 bases fit TRBD1. V trimming: 5 bases; J trimming: 4 bases; junction bases outside the gene matches: 5. The CDR3 consists of 14 residues. Germline V gene lookup returns CDR1 SEHNR and CDR2 FQNEAQ (reference sequence). CDR3 protein: CASSLTGANQPQHF. The CDR3 bases are TGTGCCAGCAGCCTAACAGGGGCAAATCAGCCCCAGCATTTT.

The chain uses TRBV4-2 and TRBJ2-3, with TRBD2 matching 8 bases. The J segment lost 2 bases and the V segment lost 4 bases, leaving 14 bases of the junction unmatched. This CDR3 comprises 18 residues. The V gene's germline CDR1 is LGHNA and CDR2 YNFKEQ. CDR3 in amino acids: CASSRALGLAGITDTQYF. The CDR3 DNA reads TGTGCCAGCAGCCGAGCCTTGGGGCTAGCGGGTATCACAGATACGCAGTATTTT.

This clone has a single count. V and J are TRBV5-1 and TRBJ2-7; TRBD2 matches at 10 bases. The CDR3 totals 14 residues. The germline V gene encodes CDR1 SGHRS and CDR2 YFSETQ. Losses at the gene ends were 4 bases for V and 3 bases for J; bases not matched to a gene: 4. The chain's CDR3 is CASSIAGGSYEQYF. CDR3 nucleotides: TGCGCCAGCAGCATAGCGGGAGGAAGCTACGAGCAGTACTTC.

The genes are TRBV18 and TRBJ1-1; D gene unclear. The CDR3 has 12 amino acids. The germline CDR1 and CDR2 sequences are KGHSH and LQKENI. V was cut by 3 bases and J by 6 bases, with 8 bases left in between. DNA for the CDR3: TGTGCCAGCTCACCTGATATCTCTGAAGCTTTCTTT. Protein sequence: CASSPDISEAFF.

The chain recombines TRBV5-1 with TRBJ2-5, with TRBD1 matching 12 bases. CDR3 length: 15 amino acids. The V segment lost 4 bases and the J segment 1 base; nucleotides outside the gene matches: 2. CDR1 is SGHRS and CDR2 is YFSETQ in the germline V gene. The CDR3 DNA reads as TGCGCCAGCAGCCGGGACAGGGGGCGCCAAGAGACCCAGTACTTC. It encodes CASSRDRGRQETQYF.

V is TRBV6-6 and J is TRBJ2-7; 14 bases match TRBD2. V shed 9 bases, J shed 2 bases, and the junction held 9 bases outside the gene matches. This CDR3 comprises 16 residues. Germline CDR1 MNHNY, CDR2 SVGAGI (reference sequence). The DNA of the CDR3 is TGTGCCAGTGCAGGTGGGACTAGCGGGAGCCCCTACGAGCAGTACTTC. This translates into CASAGGTSGSPYEQYF.

This clone was detected only once. CDR3 DNA: TGTGCGGGCGGGGACAATGAGCAGTTCTTC. This translates into CAGGDNEQFF. The rearrangement uses TRBV30 and TRBJ2-1, with TRBD2 as a possible D gene (6 bases). CDR1 is GTSNPN, CDR2 SVGIG, per germline (reference sequence). The CDR3 covers 10 residues.